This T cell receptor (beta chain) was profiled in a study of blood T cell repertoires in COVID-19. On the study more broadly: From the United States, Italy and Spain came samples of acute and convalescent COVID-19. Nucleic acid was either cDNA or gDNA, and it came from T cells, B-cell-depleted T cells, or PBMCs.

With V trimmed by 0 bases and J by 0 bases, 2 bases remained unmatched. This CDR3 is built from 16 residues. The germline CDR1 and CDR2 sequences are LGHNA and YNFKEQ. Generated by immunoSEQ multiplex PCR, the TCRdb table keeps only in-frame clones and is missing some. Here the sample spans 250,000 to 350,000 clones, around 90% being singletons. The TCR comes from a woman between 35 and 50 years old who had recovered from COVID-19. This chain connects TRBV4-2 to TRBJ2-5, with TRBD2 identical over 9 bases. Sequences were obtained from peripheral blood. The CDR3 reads CASSQDPSGNQETQYF. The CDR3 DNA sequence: TGTGCCAGCAGCCAAGATCCTAGCGGGAACCAAGAGACCCAGTACTTC.